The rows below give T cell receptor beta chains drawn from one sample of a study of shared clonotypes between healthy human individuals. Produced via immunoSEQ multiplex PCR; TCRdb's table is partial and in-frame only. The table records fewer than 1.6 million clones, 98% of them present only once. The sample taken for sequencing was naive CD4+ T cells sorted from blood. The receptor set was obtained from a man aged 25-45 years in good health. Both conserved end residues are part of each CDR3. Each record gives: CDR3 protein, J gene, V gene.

CASSQDPSGRSYEQFF | TRBJ2-1 | TRBV4-2
CASSARTSAGGIQYF | TRBJ2-4 | TRBV9
CAWSPLNGNIQYF | TRBJ2-4 | TRBV30
CASSIRLAGAYEQYF | TRBJ2-7 | TRBV19
CASSLMDSEETQYF | TRBJ2-5 | TRBV5-1
CASSQVSRGALSSYNEQFF | TRBJ2-1 | TRBV4-2
CASSSPATEAFF | TRBJ1-1 | TRBV9
CASSRGHNRGIRTGELFF | TRBJ2-2 | TRBV27
CASSLGHTLRAYEQYF | TRBJ2-7 | TRBV7-2
CASSQQGSGNQPQHF | TRBJ1-5 | TRBV4-1
CASSINQETQYF | TRBJ2-5 | TRBV5-6
CASSELYSQGVDEQFF | TRBJ2-1 | TRBV10-1
CASSFDREETQYF | TRBJ2-5 | TRBV7-6
CASSRGADEKLFF | TRBJ1-4 | TRBV11-2
CASTWGLAFQETQYF | TRBJ2-5 | TRBV5-1
CASSASGISYEQYF | TRBJ2-7 | TRBV10-1
CASRHGLAEETQYF | TRBJ2-5 | TRBV5-1
CSARGGFQFF | TRBJ2-1 | TRBV20-1
CASSEGTGGYEQYF | TRBJ2-7 | TRBV6-4
CATSSLRGEQYF | TRBJ2-7 | TRBV15